The 15 T cell receptor beta chains listed next were all sequenced from one sample in a study of sequential checkpoint blockade in melanoma. Some clones are missing from TCRdb's copy, which holds only in-frame ones; the method was immunoSEQ multiplex PCR. The repertoire has about 5,500 clones, around 40% of them found once; the top ten carry around 8.2%. Sample treatment: randomized to nivolumab then ipilimumab (arm A) or the reverse (arm B). The sequencing used tumor tissue (inferred from file names), collected from a patient given nivolumab and ipilimumab in sequence. These TCRs come from a human donor with melanoma.

The V gene is TRBV23-1, the J gene TRBJ2-7; 7 nucleotides line up with TRBD2. Being an ORF, TRBV23-1 has a function that is uncertain. With V trimmed by 10 bases and J by 0 bases, 9 bases remained unmatched. The CDR3 loop spans 14 amino acids. CDR3 loop: CATQREASSYEQYF. The CDR3 DNA reads TGCGCCACTCAACGGGAGGCTTCCTCCTACGAGCAGTACTTC.

This clone is termed medium-sized. This chain links TRBV30 with TRBJ2-2; TRBD2 might be the D (7 bases). This CDR3 spans 15 amino acids. CDR1 GTSNPN and CDR2 SVGIG come from the germline V gene (reference sequence). Trimming shortened V by 2 bases and J by 4 bases, and 14 bases separated the two germline ends. CDR3: CAWSRGGSGTGELFF. The CDR3 nucleotides are TGTGCCTGGAGTAGGGGGGGTTCAGGCACCGGGGAGCTGTTTTTT.

This chain joins TRBV28 and TRBJ2-7; the D is unclear. Germline CDR1 reads MDHEN; CDR2 reads SYDVKM. The CDR3 totals 15 residues. Between the trimmed V and J ends, which lost 5 bases and 3 bases, there was a span of 17 bases. The CDR3 DNA reads TGTGCCAGCAGTGGGTTAAGTGGCCCCTACTACGAGCAGTACTTC. This sequence encodes CASSGLSGPYYEQYF.

DNA for the CDR3: TGTGCCTGGAGCTCAGGGCTTTTCTACGAGCAGTACTTC. Protein: CAWSSGLFYEQYF. The rearrangement links TRBV30 to TRBJ2-7; maybe TRBD1 (5 bases). CDR3 length: 13 amino acids. Germline CDR1 and CDR2: GTSNPN and SVGIG (reference sequence). The V and J ends lost 3 bases and 3 bases respectively, with 12 bases between them.

This sequence joins TRBV19 and TRBJ1-5; D is undetermined. CDR3 length: 16 amino acids. The ends were cut back, 2 bases at V and 0 bases at J, with 11 bases in the middle. Germline V CDR1 and CDR2: LNHDA, SQIVND (reference sequence). CDR3 DNA sequence: TGTGCCAGTAGTATATGTGAAGAGGATAGCAATCAGCCCCAGCATTTT. The encoded protein is CASSICEEDSNQPQHF.

This clone is labeled as medium-sized (0.01 to 0.1%). V gene TRBV18 combines with J gene TRBJ1-4; 8 bases fit TRBD1. Germline V gene sequence: CDR1 KGHSH, CDR2 LQKENI. The junction had 6 bases not matched to a gene; V was cut back by 1 base and J by 8 bases. CDR3 length: 15 amino acids. CDR3 bases: TGTGCCAGCTCACCACAAGCGACAGGGGACGAAAAACTGTTTTTT. Translated: CASSPQATGDEKLFF.

This chain uses TRBV19 with TRBJ2-6; D call uncertain. There are 14 residues in the CDR3. Trimming took 6 bases from V and 0 from J, leaving 6 bases between them. CDR1 is LNHDA, CDR2 SQIVND, per germline (reference sequence). The CDR3 DNA sequence: TGTGCCAGTAGATTTAACTCTGGGGCCAACGTCCTGACTTTC. It yields the protein CASRFNSGANVLTF.

V usage is TRBV7-5 and J usage is TRBJ2-2; TRBD2 is the table's D call, not checked against the DNA. TRBV7-5 is reported as a pseudogene. The CDR3 contains 16 residues. The CDR3 DNA reads TGTGCCAGCAGCTTAGATCCCGGGACTGCCTTCGGGGAGCTGTTTTTT. Amino acids: CASSLDPGTAFGELFF.

This chain links TRBV18 with TRBJ2-5; TRBD2 might be the D (5 bases). The V end lost 2 bases, the J end lost 3 bases, and 7 bases lay between the germline ends. CDR3 length: 13 residues. Germline CDR1 KGHSH, CDR2 LQKENI. The CDR3 protein is CASSPGSKETQYF. The CDR3 DNA reads as TGTGCCAGCTCACCAGGGAGTAAAGAGACCCAGTACTTC.

This clone is categorized as medium-sized. The V gene is TRBV11-3, the J gene TRBJ2-1; 14 nucleotides match TRBD2. Germline CDR1 reads SGHNT; CDR2 reads YENEEA. V lost 4 bases, J lost 2 bases, and 7 bases stayed unmatched. The CDR3 sequence is 18 residues long. This CDR3 is CASSSGTSGSWPYNEQFF. The CDR3 coding sequence is TGTGCCAGCAGCTCCGGGACTAGCGGGAGTTGGCCCTACAATGAGCAGTTCTTC. Using reference TRBV11-3 and TRBJ2-1 for the parts outside the CDR3, the full variable domain is EAGVVQSPRYKIIEKKQPVAFWCNPISGHNTLYWYLQNLGQGPELLIRYENEEAVDDSQLPKDRFSAERLKGVDSTLKIQPAELGDSAVYLCASSSGTSGSWPYNEQFFGPGTRLTVL.

This clone was seen a handful of times. This chain connects TRBV15 to TRBJ2-1; a possible D gene is TRBD2 (6 bases). Germline V lookup: CDR1 LNHNV, CDR2 YYDKDF (reference sequence). There are 14 residues in the CDR3. V lost 5 bases and J 7 bases, leaving 15 bases between the germline ends. The CDR3 sequence: CATSGPGLRNEQFF. For the CDR3, the DNA is TGTGCCACCAGCGGACCGGGACTGAGGAATGAGCAGTTCTTC.

The rearrangement uses TRBV11-3 and TRBJ2-1; 15 nucleotides agree with TRBD2. CDR3 length: 20 residues. The V and J ends lost 3 bases and 0 bases, in that order; junction bases with no gene match: 9. Germline CDR1 SGHNT, CDR2 YENEEA. The CDR3 nucleotides read TGTGCCAGCAGCTTGATGGGACTAGCGGGAGGCCCGAGCTCCTACAATGAGCAGTTCTTC. This sequence encodes CASSLMGLAGGPSSYNEQFF.

V usage is TRBV6-8 and J usage is TRBJ1-2; 9 bases are shared with TRBD1. Unmatched junction bases numbered 5, after V lost 10 bases and J lost 5 bases. Germline-derived CDR1 and CDR2 are MNHGY and SAAAGT. This CDR3 is built from 12 residues. Here the CDR3 reads CAIGDRVYGYTF. In nucleotides, the CDR3 is TGTGCCATCGGGGACAGGGTGTATGGCTACACCTTC.

This chain links TRBV30 with TRBJ2-1, with TRBD2 identical over 12 bases. V lost 0 bases to trimming and J lost 4 bases; unmatched junction nucleotides: 1. Germline lookup yields CDR1 GTSNPN and CDR2 SVGIG (reference sequence). There are 15 residues in the CDR3. Here the CDR3 DNA reads TGTGCCTGGAGTGTCCTAGCGGGGGGGTACAATGAGCAGTTCTTC. Amino acids: CAWSVLAGGYNEQFF.

J is TRBJ1-1 and V is TRBV19, with 8 bases fitting TRBD1. V was pared by 6 bases and J by 1 base, with 1 base of the junction left unmatched. Germline-derived CDR1 and CDR2 are LNHDA and SQIVND (reference sequence). The CDR3 has 13 residues. CDR3 sequence: CASRDRANTEAFF. CDR3 DNA: TGTGCCAGTAGGGACAGGGCGAACACTGAAGCTTTCTTT.